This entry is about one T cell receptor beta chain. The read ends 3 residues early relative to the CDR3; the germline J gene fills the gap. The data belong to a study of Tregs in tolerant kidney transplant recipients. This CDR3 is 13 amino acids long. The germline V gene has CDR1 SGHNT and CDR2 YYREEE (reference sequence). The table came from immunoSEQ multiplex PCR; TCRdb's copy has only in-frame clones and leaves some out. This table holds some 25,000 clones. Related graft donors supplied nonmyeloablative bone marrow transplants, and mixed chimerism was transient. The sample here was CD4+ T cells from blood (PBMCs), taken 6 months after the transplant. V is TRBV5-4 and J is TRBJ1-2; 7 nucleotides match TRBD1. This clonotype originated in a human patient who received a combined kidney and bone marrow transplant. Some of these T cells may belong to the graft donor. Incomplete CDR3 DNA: TGTGCCAGCAGCGATGACAGGGCACGGGGC. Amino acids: CASSDDRARG. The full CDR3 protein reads CASSDDRARGYTF.